These 22 T cell receptor beta chains originate from one sample sequenced in a study of CD8 T cells in ankylosing spondylitis. TCRdb independently ran MiXCR on the 5' RACE reads; one entry per CDR3 protein. The top ten hold 4.8% of the sample, which has approximately 250,000 distinct CDR3 sequences, approximately 7.6% seen once. Sequencing input: blood, either unsorted or a sorted T cell fraction (not recorded which). The origin of the receptors is a female donor with ankylosing spondylitis or in good health (not recorded which).

This chain joins TRBV20-1 and TRBJ2-5; the match to TRBD2 covers 10 bases. V lost 5 bases and J lost 0; bases outside the gene matches: 9. The CDR3 totals 16 residues. Per the germline V gene, CDR1 is DFQATT and CDR2 is SNEGSKA (reference sequence). The DNA for the CDR3 is TGCAGTGCTTCTAGCGGGAGCTCCGTGTACCAAGAGACCCAGTACTTC. Protein product: CSASSGSSVYQETQYF.

This clonotype occurred many times. The chain has TRBV6-5 and TRBJ2-7; no definite D call. V was shortened by 1 base and J by 6 bases, with 13 bases between the two germline ends. The CDR3 runs 14 residues. Per germline, CDR1 MNHEY and CDR2 SVGAGI. The CDR3 nucleotides read TGTGCCAGCAGTTACTGGCAGGTAGCTGGCGAGCAGTACTTC. As protein: CASSYWQVAGEQYF.

This clonotype has at least ten counts. The rearrangement links TRBV29-1 to TRBJ2-7; a possible D gene is TRBD2 (5 bases). The germline V gene encodes CDR1 SQVTM and CDR2 ANQGSEA. CDR3 size: 15 residues. The V end lost 0 bases, the J end lost 4 bases, and 16 bases lay between the germline ends. The CDR3 region is CSVEDHRGRGYEQYF. The CDR3 bases are TGCAGCGTTGAAGACCACAGAGGGAGAGGGTACGAGCAGTACTTC.

This clonotype was picked up a small number of times. This chain joins TRBV20-1 and TRBJ2-1; 7 nucleotides align to TRBD2. The germline gives CDR1 DFQATT, CDR2 SNEGSKA (reference sequence). Losses at the gene ends were 0 bases for V and 10 bases for J; bases not matched to a gene: 9. The CDR3 is made up of 14 amino acids. CDR3 in DNA: TGCAGTGCTAGAGAGGGGGGGATGGGTCAGGAGCAGTTCTTC. This gives the protein CSAREGGMGQEQFF.

This clonotype has ten or more counts. This sequence joins TRBV28 and TRBJ2-7; D is possibly TRBD1 (5 bases). V lost 11 bases and J 0 bases, leaving 14 bases between the germline ends. CDR1 and CDR2 from the germline V gene are MDHEN and SYDVKM. This CDR3 comprises 13 residues. For the CDR3, the DNA is TGTGCCGTTCTCCCCGACAGCTCCTACGAGCAGTACTTC. Its translation: CAVLPDSSYEQYF.

Details on this clonotype: One junction end does not reproduce the germline sequence, and a read error may be involved. The rearrangement uses TRBV7-2 and TRBJ2-3; D is tentatively TRBD1 or TRBD2 (6 bases each). The CDR3 runs 15 residues. The V gene's germline CDR1 is SGHTA and CDR2 FQGNSA. The CDR3 reads CASSLAGGPFDTQYF. For the CDR3, the DNA is TGTGCCAGCAGCCTAGCCGGGGGCCCCTTCGATACGCAGTATTTT.

In the case of this clonotype: An end of the junction differs from the germline gene, which may be a read error. The chain couples TRBV5-5 to TRBJ2-3; perhaps D is TRBD1 or TRBD2 (6 bases each). Germline V lookup: CDR1 SGHKS, CDR2 YYEKEE (reference sequence). CDR3 length: 15 residues. The CDR3 nucleotides read TGTGCCAGCAACTTGGGGGCTAGCGAGTCGGATACGCAGTATTTT. Translating it yields CASNLGASESDTQYF.

This clonotype showed up many times. The CDR3 here is CSASGLANADTQYF. Written as DNA, the CDR3 is TGCAGTGCTAGCGGCCTAGCGAACGCAGATACGCAGTATTTT. The chain recombines TRBV20-1 with TRBJ2-3; the D gene is possibly TRBD2 (6 bases). Trimming pared 3 bases from V and 4 bases from J, leaving 14 bases between. Germline V gives CDR1 DFQATT, CDR2 SNEGSKA (reference sequence). The CDR3 has 14 residues.

This clonotype was observed a few times. This chain links TRBV7-2 with TRBJ1-5, with 9 bases aligning to TRBD1. The V segment lost 5 bases and the J segment 7 bases; nucleotides outside the gene matches: 6. There are 14 residues in the CDR3. Germline values: CDR1 SGHTA, CDR2 FQGNSA. CDR3: CASSRTGVRQPQHF. In DNA form, the CDR3 reads TGTGCCAGCAGCCGGACAGGGGTGAGGCAGCCCCAGCATTTT.

There are many counts of this clonotype. This chain links TRBV5-1 with TRBJ2-1, with 10 nucleotides matching TRBD2. The trim removed 0 bases at V and 1 base at J, leaving 7 bases unmatched. CDR3 length: 18 residues. Germline-derived CDR1 and CDR2 are SGHRS and YFSETQ. The CDR3 is CASSLGGSGRPSYNEQFF. The CDR3 DNA reads as TGCGCCAGCAGCTTGGGGGGTAGCGGGAGGCCTTCCTACAATGAGCAGTTCTTC.

This clonotype occurred many times. The chain has TRBV7-8 and TRBJ2-2, with TRBD1 matching 9 bases. Germline V gene data show CDR1 as SGHVS and CDR2 as FQNEAQ. Trimming removed 5 bases from V and 9 bases from J; junction bases left unmatched: 19. This CDR3 is built from 18 residues. CDR3 residues: CASSTPRLGQGLGRELFF. The CDR3 bases are TGTGCCAGCAGCACTCCCCGTCTGGGACAGGGATTGGGACGGGAGCTGTTTTTT.

The V call is TRBV12-3 or TRBV12-4, the J call TRBJ1-6, with TRBD1 as a possible D gene (6 bases). CDR3 length equals 18 residues. V shed 2 bases and J shed 1 base, with 15 bases lying between them. The CDR3 sequence: CASSLLGDQGSYNSPLHF. CDR3 DNA: TGTGCCAGCAGTTTATTAGGGGACCAGGGGTCCTATAATTCACCCCTCCACTTT.

The chain employs TRBV6-2 or TRBV6-3 and TRBJ2-1, with D unclear. In germline, CDR1 is MNHEY, CDR2 SVGEGT. Trimming shortened V by 5 bases and J by 7 bases, and 21 bases separated the two germline ends. CDR3 size: 16 residues. The DNA for the CDR3 is TGTGCCAGCAGTCCCTCTTTCGCCTGGGGATCTAATGAGCAGTTCTTC. It yields the protein CASSPSFAWGSNEQFF.

The table lists this clonotype with many counts. The chain joins TRBV6-2 or TRBV6-3 to TRBJ1-4; D gene unclear. CDR1 is MNHEY and CDR2 is SVGEGT in the germline V gene. Trimming pared 6 bases from V and 8 bases from J, leaving 10 bases between. The CDR3 is made up of 12 amino acids. DNA for the CDR3: TGTGCCAGCAGCCGCGACGAAGAAAAACTGTTTTTT. The encoded protein is CASSRDEEKLFF.

This clonotype has a count of ten or more. The chain combines TRBV29-1 with TRBJ2-3; possibly TRBD2 for D (6 bases). The CDR3 runs to 13 residues. CDR1 and CDR2 (germline): SQVTM, ANQGSEA. Trimming pared 2 bases from V and 5 bases from J, leaving 11 bases between. CDR3 in DNA: TGCAGCGTTGAACGGGAGATGGGAGATACGCAGTATTTT. It yields the protein CSVEREMGDTQYF.

The table lists this clonotype with many counts. This chain links TRBV27 with TRBJ1-5; TRBD1 matches at 8 bases. V shed 8 bases and J 3 bases; nucleotides not matched to a gene: 3. Germline CDR1 and CDR2: MNHEY and SMNVEV (reference sequence). The CDR3 has 13 residues. The CDR3 nucleotides read TGTGCCAGCCGGACAGGGAACAATCAGCCCCAGCATTTT. Its protein product is CASRTGNNQPQHF.

This clonotype has a count of ten or more. The V and J genes are TRBV5-1 and TRBJ2-7; a possible D gene is TRBD1 (5 bases). Trimming stripped 4 bases from V and 3 bases from J, with 23 bases between. The V gene's germline CDR1 is SGHRS and CDR2 YFSETQ. The CDR3 totals 17 residues. As DNA, the CDR3 is TGCGCCAGCAGCGTAGGAATGGACCAGCAGGGTCACTACGAGCAGTACTTC. Its protein is CASSVGMDQQGHYEQYF.

This clonotype was observed at least ten times. V gene TRBV27 combines with J gene TRBJ2-1; 7 nucleotides line up with TRBD1. V trimming: 3 bases; J trimming: 7 bases; junction bases outside the gene matches: 9. The CDR3 is made up of 15 amino acids. CDR1 is MNHEY and CDR2 is SMNVEV in the germline V gene (reference sequence). The DNA for the CDR3 is TGTGCCAGCAGTTTGTCAACGACAGGGTTAAATGAGCAGTTCTTC. Encoded protein: CASSLSTTGLNEQFF.

This clonotype appeared many times. The rearrangement uses TRBV5-1 and TRBJ2-7; the match to TRBD2 covers 14 bases. Germline loops: CDR1 SGHRS, CDR2 YFSETQ. The CDR3 contains 17 residues. V was pared by 4 bases and J by 3 bases, with 9 bases of the junction left unmatched. Here the CDR3 DNA reads TGCGCCAGCAGCCCACGAACCGGACTAGCGGGGGGCTACGAGCAGTACTTC. Amino acids: CASSPRTGLAGGYEQYF.

At least ten counts were recorded for this clonotype. V usage is TRBV5-5 and J usage is TRBJ2-7; D is possibly TRBD1 (6 bases). Trimming left V 0 bases short and J 6 bases short, with 13 bases between. The germline V gene encodes CDR1 SGHKS and CDR2 YYEKEE (reference sequence). The CDR3 totals 14 residues. The CDR3 DNA sequence: TGTGCCAGCAGCTTGGTACTACAGGGTGGCGAGCAGTACTTC. Translation: CASSLVLQGGEQYF. Complete variable domain (other parts from reference TRBV5-5 and TRBJ2-7): DAGVTQSPTHLIKTRGQQVTLRCSPISGHKSVSWYQQVLGQGPQFIFQYYEKEERGRGNFPDRFSARQFPNYSSELNVNALLLGDSALYLCASSLVLQGGEQYFGPGTRLTVT.

This clonotype has a count of ten or more. CDR3 region: CASSTTLTYEQYF. The CDR3, as DNA: TGTGCCAGCAGCACGACACTAACCTACGAGCAGTACTTC. This chain connects TRBV7-9 to TRBJ2-7; D remains unclear. The germline gives CDR1 SEHNR, CDR2 FQNEAQ (reference sequence). This CDR3 comprises 13 residues. Trimming removed 5 bases from V and 2 bases from J, with 10 bases in between.

This clonotype was observed at least ten times. This chain uses TRBV5-1 with TRBJ2-1; 14 nucleotides line up with TRBD2. CDR1 and CDR2 (germline): SGHRS, YFSETQ. The CDR3 runs to 17 residues. With V trimmed by 4 bases and J by 0 bases, 3 bases remained unmatched. The CDR3 bases are TGCGCCAGCAGCCCAGGGACTAGCGGGGGCTCCTACAATGAGCAGTTCTTC. As protein: CASSPGTSGGSYNEQFF.